This TCR beta chain is from a study of radiotherapy plus CTLA-4 blockade in lung cancer. Study context: Of the patients, about 20% showed objective responses and roughly 31% attained disease control.

TCRdb's table, derived via immunoSEQ multiplex PCR, lists solely in-frame clones and lacks some. The table includes 70,000 to 100,000 clones, around 88% detected once. Germline CDR1 SGHTA, CDR2 FQGTGA. V gave up 3 bases and J gave up 5 bases, with 12 bases separating them. This CDR3 spans 14 amino acids. With ipilimumab providing CTLA-4 blockade, focal radiation was administered to patients who had chemo-refractory metastatic non-small-cell lung cancer. This chain connects TRBV7-3 to TRBJ2-3; no clear D gene. The input for sequencing was peripheral blood, taken from a patient treated with radiotherapy plus ipilimumab. The sequence came from a human donor with non-small cell lung cancer who had a partial response to radiotherapy plus ipilimumab. Here the CDR3 reads CASSFGPGVDTQYF. Here the CDR3 DNA reads TGTGCCAGCAGCTTTGGCCCTGGAGTAGATACGCAGTATTTT.